This T cell receptor (beta chain) stems from a study of blood T cell repertoires in COVID-19. As for the study in general: COVID-19 samples collected from the United States, Italy and Spain covered acute and convalescent phases. T cells, B-cell-depleted T cells, or PBMCs provided the cDNA or gDNA that served as material.

Original handling: Using reference gene primer amplification, nucleated cell counts were estimated. TCRdb keeps only in-frame clones here, not all; method: immunoSEQ multiplex PCR. That table is the source of V, J and clone size, and D and trimming were worked out from the DNA. The table shows fewer than 20,000 clones, with nearly 90% occurring only once. The germline V gene encodes CDR1 SGHRS and CDR2 YFSETQ. The length of the CDR3 is 15 residues. The ends lost 4 bases at V and 6 bases at J; junction bases unmatched: 6. This clone was seen only a few times. This chain uses TRBV5-1 with TRBJ2-2; TRBD1 matches 10 bases. What was sequenced was peripheral blood. The origin of this receptor is a human donor in a cohort sampled during active COVID-19. CDR3 loop: CASSPRTGGAGELFF. CDR3 sequence (DNA): TGCGCCAGCAGCCCAAGGACAGGGGGGGCCGGGGAGCTGTTTTTT. Full variable domain (rest looked up from reference TRBV5-1 and TRBJ2-2): KAGVTQTPRYLIKTRGQQVTLSCSPISGHRSVSWYQQTPGQGLQFLFEYFSETQRNKGNFPGRFSGRQFSNSRSEMNVSTLELGDSALYLCASSPRTGGAGELFFGEGSRLTVL.